This passage covers 24 T cell receptor beta chains from one sample sequenced in a study of Ad26.COV2.S vaccination and SARS-CoV-2 variants. Only in-frame clones appear in the TCRdb table, and some are missing; sequencing was by immunoSEQ multiplex PCR. The sample yields roughly 410,000 clones, 80% to 90% seen once. As to treatment: 19 received Ad26.COV2.S at low or high dose, single or two shots; a few received placebo; per-sample allocation not given. All samples were drawn on day 63, counting from the first vaccine or placebo injection. The sample consisted of peripheral blood, taken in a trial of Ad26.COV2.S vaccine versus placebo. These receptors originate from a person between 18 and 65 years old who received the Ad26.COV2.S COVID-19 vaccine or a placebo.

The chain recombines TRBV6-5 with TRBJ1-1, with D unresolved. In germline, CDR1 is MNHEY, CDR2 SVGAGI. Trimming took off 7 bases at V and 5 bases at J, with 14 bases between the two ends. The CDR3 covers 13 residues. In nucleotides, the CDR3 is TGTGCCAGCACCCAAATGGGGTTGACTGAAGCTTTCTTT. It codes for CASTQMGLTEAFF.

The chain couples TRBV7-9 to TRBJ2-1; TRBD2 is a possible D gene (7 bases). With 4 bases removed from V and 0 bases from J, the gap between germline ends came to 13 bases. The CDR3 has 16 residues. Per the germline V gene, CDR1 is SEHNR and CDR2 is FQNEAQ (reference sequence). The CDR3 coding sequence is TGTGCCAGCAGCTCCGGGGGGCTGAGCTCCTACAATGAGCAGTTCTTC. Translating gives CASSSGGLSSYNEQFF.

V usage is TRBV7-3 and J usage is TRBJ2-5; 7 nucleotides align to TRBD2. This CDR3 has 14 amino acids. The junction had 4 bases not matched to a gene; V was cut back by 1 base and J by 5 bases. Germline-derived CDR1 and CDR2 are SGHTA and FQGTGA. CDR3 sequence (DNA): TGTGCCAGCAGCTTAATCCCGCGGGGGGAGACCCAGTACTTC. As protein: CASSLIPRGETQYF.

V gene TRBV3-1 (or the pseudogene TRBV3-2) combines with J gene TRBJ2-6; D is ambiguous. This CDR3 contains 13 residues. Germline CDR1 and CDR2: LGHDT and YNNKEL (reference sequence). Trimming stripped 4 bases from V and 7 bases from J, with 8 bases between. Here the CDR3 DNA reads TGTGCCAGCAGCCGGGCCACCGCCAACGTCCTGACTTTC. This sequence encodes CASSRATANVLTF.

As for this clone: This sample includes further DNA sequences coding for the same CDR3. The chain recombines TRBV6-5 with TRBJ1-3; the D gene is possibly TRBD1 (5 bases). Per the germline V gene, CDR1 is MNHEY and CDR2 is SVGAGI. The V gene lost 2 bases and the J gene lost 1 base, with 6 bases spanning the gap. The CDR3 has 14 amino acids. Here the CDR3 DNA reads TGTGCCAGCAGTTACGGGGGATCTGGAAACACCATATATTTT. This encodes CASSYGGSGNTIYF.

DNA of the CDR3: TGTGCCAGCAGCCCAGGACTAGCCACAGATACGCAGTATTTT. This sequence encodes CASSPGLATDTQYF. The V gene is TRBV7-2, the J gene TRBJ2-3; TRBD2 matches 8 bases. CDR3 length: 14 amino acids. J gave up 2 bases and V 5 bases, and 3 bases lay outside the gene matches. The germline V gene encodes CDR1 SGHTA and CDR2 FQGNSA.

V usage is TRBV19 and J usage is TRBJ2-7; 7 nucleotides match TRBD1. The V segment lost 4 bases and the J segment 6 bases; nucleotides outside the gene matches: 3. This CDR3 is 12 amino acids long. Germline CDR1 reads LNHDA; CDR2 reads SQIVND (reference sequence). CDR3 in DNA: TGTGCCAGTAGTACCAGACAGGGCGAGCAGTACTTC. Protein sequence: CASSTRQGEQYF.

CDR3 loop: CASSYMLAGGYEQYF. The CDR3 nucleotides read TGTGCCAGCAGTTACATGCTAGCGGGGGGATATGAGCAGTACTTC. The V gene is TRBV6-6, the J gene TRBJ2-7; the match to TRBD2 covers 11 bases. Germline values: CDR1 MNHNY, CDR2 SVGAGI (reference sequence). CDR3 size: 15 residues. Germline trimming cut 2 bases from V and 7 bases from J; bases unmatched to any gene: 7.

The rearrangement joins TRBV19 to TRBJ2-4; D perhaps matches TRBD2 (7 bases). The CDR3 loop spans 14 amino acids. CDR1 is LNHDA and CDR2 is SQIVND in the germline V gene (reference sequence). Trimming took 3 bases from V and 6 from J, leaving 12 bases between them. This chain's CDR3 is CASSIGGAGNIQYF. CDR3 DNA: TGTGCCAGTAGTATTGGGGGGGCAGGAAACATTCAGTACTTC.

The genes are TRBV10-3 and TRBJ1-3, with a possible D match to TRBD1 (6 bases). In germline, CDR1 is ENHRY, CDR2 SYGVKD. This CDR3 has 14 amino acids. V was trimmed by 10 bases and J by 3 bases, leaving 16 bases between them. As DNA, the CDR3 is TGTGCCACCGGCAGGGGCGGAGATGGAAACACCATATATTTT. Translating gives CATGRGGDGNTIYF.

This clone came up once. This sequence joins TRBV6-6 and TRBJ2-7; 7 nucleotides agree with TRBD1. This CDR3 region has 14 residues. Germline trimming cut 8 bases from V and 4 bases from J; bases unmatched to any gene: 11. CDR1 MNHNY and CDR2 SVGAGI come from the germline V gene (reference sequence). The CDR3 region is CASRSTGSRYEQYF. CDR3 DNA: TGTGCCAGCCGATCGACAGGGTCAAGGTACGAGCAGTACTTC.

The chain recombines TRBV9 with TRBJ1-1; D gene unclear. This CDR3 is built from 13 residues. Germline CDR1 reads SGDLS; CDR2 reads YYNGEE. V was shortened by 6 bases and J by 0 bases, with 9 bases between the two germline ends. The CDR3 region is CASTLGMNTEAFF. CDR3 sequence (DNA): TGTGCCAGCACCCTTGGCATGAACACTGAAGCTTTCTTT.

The rearrangement uses TRBV6-5 and TRBJ2-1; TRBD2 aligns across 11 bases. Trimming took 4 bases from V and 4 from J; bases not matched to a gene: 3. CDR3 length: 15 amino acids. Germline CDR1 and CDR2: MNHEY and SVGAGI. The CDR3 DNA reads TGTGCCAGCAGTTGGACTAGCGGGCCTTACAATGAGCAGTTCTTC. It yields the protein CASSWTSGPYNEQFF.

This clone was detected a few times. This sequence joins TRBV6-6 and TRBJ1-6; the match to TRBD1 covers 11 bases. This CDR3 spans 13 amino acids. Per the germline V gene, CDR1 is MNHNY and CDR2 is SVGAGI (reference sequence). J lost 9 bases, V lost 11 bases, and 6 bases had no gene match. The CDR3 nucleotides read TGTGCCGCCTGGACAGGGGGCGGTTCACCCCTCCACTTT. Its translation is CAAWTGGGSPLHF.

J is TRBJ1-3 and V is TRBV6-2 or TRBV6-3; TRBD1 might be the D (6 bases). CDR1 MNHEY and CDR2 SVGEGT come from the germline V gene. Trimming took off 4 bases at V and 0 bases at J, with 10 bases between the two ends. The CDR3 length is 15 residues. The DNA of the CDR3 is TGTGCCAGCAGTTTTCAGGGGAACTCTGGAAACACCATATATTTT. Translation: CASSFQGNSGNTIYF.

Written as DNA, the CDR3 is TGTGCCACCAGTGATTTCCGGGGTCGACTAGCGGGCGAGGACGGGGAGCTGTTTTTT. Translation gives CATSDFRGRLAGEDGELFF. The genes are TRBV24-1 and TRBJ2-2; TRBD2 matches at 10 bases. This CDR3 region has 19 residues. With V trimmed by 1 base and J by 7 bases, 14 bases remained unmatched. Germline-derived CDR1 and CDR2 are KGHDR and SFDVKD.

The chain has TRBV19 and TRBJ2-5, with 7 bases fitting TRBD2. With 4 bases clipped from V and 0 bases from J, the junction kept 14 bases outside the gene matches. The germline V gene has CDR1 LNHDA and CDR2 SQIVND (reference sequence). This CDR3 is 18 amino acids long. This CDR3 reads CASSRRLATPENQETQYF. The CDR3 DNA reads TGTGCCAGTAGTAGGAGACTAGCCACCCCCGAAAACCAAGAGACCCAGTACTTC.

The table lists this clone with a count of one. The V call is TRBV6-1, the J call TRBJ1-5; D is possibly TRBD1 (6 bases). The V gene lost 2 bases and the J gene lost 9 bases, with 17 bases spanning the gap. CDR1 is MNHNS and CDR2 is SASEGT in the germline V gene. The CDR3 sequence is 15 residues long. This CDR3 is CASSEIQGTRGPQHF. Here the CDR3 DNA reads TGTGCCAGCAGTGAAATACAGGGTACTAGGGGGCCCCAGCATTTT.

On this clone itself: This CDR3 is also generated by other DNA sequences in the sample. The chain uses TRBV5-1 and TRBJ1-5; TRBD1 matches at 10 bases. Germline V gene data show CDR1 as SGHRS and CDR2 as YFSETQ. This CDR3 contains 15 residues. J gave up 5 bases and V 0 bases, and 2 bases lay outside the gene matches. CDR3 DNA: TGCGCCAGCAGCTTGGGGACAGGGGGGGATCAGCCCCAGCATTTT. It specifies CASSLGTGGDQPQHF.

V gene TRBV5-3 combines with J gene TRBJ2-7, with no clear D. TRBV5-3 is filed as an ORF, its function uncertain. The CDR3 covers 12 residues. V lost 3 bases and J lost 1, with 5 bases in between. The CDR3 loop reads CARSSPSYEQYF. CDR3 nucleotide sequence: TGTGCCAGAAGCTCCCCATCCTACGAGCAGTACTTC.

The J gene is TRBJ2-1, the V gene TRBV28; D is ambiguous. V was cut by 6 bases and J by 0 bases, with 6 bases left in between. Germline V lookup: CDR1 MDHEN, CDR2 SYDVKM. The CDR3 is 13 residues long. CDR3 sequence: CASRGISYNEQFF. The CDR3 nucleotides read TGTGCCAGCAGAGGCATCTCCTACAATGAGCAGTTCTTC.

The V and J genes are TRBV23-1 and TRBJ1-1; D is unclear. TRBV23-1 is sorted into the ORF group, with uncertain function. Trimming took off 9 bases at V and 7 bases at J, with 12 bases between the two ends. The CDR3 runs 11 residues. CDR3 bases: TGCGCCAGACCCCCCTATGTTGAAGCTTTCTTT. Protein sequence: CARPPYVEAFF.

V and J are TRBV2 and TRBJ1-2, with a possible D match to TRBD1 (6 bases). The CDR3 has 14 amino acids. Germline assignment: CDR1 SNHLY and CDR2 FYNNEI. The V end lost 2 bases, the J end lost 6 bases, and 13 bases lay between the germline ends. This CDR3 is CASSELRGKDGYTF. The CDR3 DNA reads TGTGCCAGCAGTGAACTCAGGGGCAAGGATGGCTACACCTTC.

The genes are TRBV4-1 and TRBJ2-7; D remains unclear. This CDR3 has 16 residues. The germline gives CDR1 MGHRA, CDR2 YSYEKL. V lost 6 bases to trimming and J lost 2 bases, with 20 bases between them. Here the CDR3 reads CASSQPTSGKTYEQYF. In nucleotides, the CDR3 is TGCGCCAGCAGTCAACCCACGTCCGGCAAGACCTACGAGCAGTACTTC.